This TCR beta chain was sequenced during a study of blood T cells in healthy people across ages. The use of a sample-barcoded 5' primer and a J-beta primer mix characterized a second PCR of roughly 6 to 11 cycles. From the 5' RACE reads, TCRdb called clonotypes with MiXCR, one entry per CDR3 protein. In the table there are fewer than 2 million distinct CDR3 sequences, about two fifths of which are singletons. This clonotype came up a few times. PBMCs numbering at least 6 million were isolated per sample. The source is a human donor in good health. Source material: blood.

In DNA form, the CDR3 reads TGTGCCAGCAGGTTGAGCGGGGGGGCAGACAATGAGCAGTTCTTC. This codes for CASRLSGGADNEQFF. The genes are TRBV6-2 or TRBV6-3 and TRBJ2-1; 10 bases are a match to TRBD2. The CDR3 has 15 residues. In germline, CDR1 is MNHEY, CDR2 SVGEGT. J was trimmed by 5 bases and V by 6 bases; bases with no gene match: 7.